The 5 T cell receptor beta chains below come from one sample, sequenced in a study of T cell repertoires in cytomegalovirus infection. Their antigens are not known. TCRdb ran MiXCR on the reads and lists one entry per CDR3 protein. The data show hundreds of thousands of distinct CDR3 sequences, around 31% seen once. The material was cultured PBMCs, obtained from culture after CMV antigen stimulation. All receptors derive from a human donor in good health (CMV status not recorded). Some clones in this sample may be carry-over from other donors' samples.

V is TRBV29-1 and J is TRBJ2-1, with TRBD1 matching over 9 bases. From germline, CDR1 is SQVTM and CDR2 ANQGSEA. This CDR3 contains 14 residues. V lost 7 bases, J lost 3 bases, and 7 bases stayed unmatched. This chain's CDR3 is CSATGGFGYNEQFF. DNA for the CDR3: TGCAGCGCTACAGGGGGCTTCGGCTACAATGAGCAGTTCTTC.

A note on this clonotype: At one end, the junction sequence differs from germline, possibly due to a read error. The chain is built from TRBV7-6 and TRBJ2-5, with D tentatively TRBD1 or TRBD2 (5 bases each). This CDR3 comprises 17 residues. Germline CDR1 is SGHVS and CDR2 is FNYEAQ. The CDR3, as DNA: TGTGCCAGCAGCTTTCCTTCCAAAATGTGGGACCAAAAGACCCAGTACTTC. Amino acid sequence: CASSFPSKMWDQKTQYF.

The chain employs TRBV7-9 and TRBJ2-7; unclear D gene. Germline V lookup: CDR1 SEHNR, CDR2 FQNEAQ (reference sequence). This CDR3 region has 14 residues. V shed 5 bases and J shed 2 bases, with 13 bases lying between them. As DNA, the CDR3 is TGTGCCAGCAGCGCCTCGGCGAGCACCTACGAGCAGTACTTC. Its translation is CASSASASTYEQYF.

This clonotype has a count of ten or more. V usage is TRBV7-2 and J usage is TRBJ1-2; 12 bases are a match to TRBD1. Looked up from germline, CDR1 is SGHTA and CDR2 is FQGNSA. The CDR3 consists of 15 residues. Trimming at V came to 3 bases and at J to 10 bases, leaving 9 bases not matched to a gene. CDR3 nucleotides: TGTGCCAGCAGCTTTGGCCCCGGGACAGGGGGCCACTACACCTTC. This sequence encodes CASSFGPGTGGHYTF.

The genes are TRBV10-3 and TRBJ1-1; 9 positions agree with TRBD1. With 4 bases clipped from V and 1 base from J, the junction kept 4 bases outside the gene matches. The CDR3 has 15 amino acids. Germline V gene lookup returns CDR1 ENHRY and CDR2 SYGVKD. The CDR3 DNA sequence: TGTGCCATCAGTGGACAGGGGGAAAGGAACACTGAAGCTTTCTTT. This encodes CAISGQGERNTEAFF.